Listed here are 9 T cell receptor beta chains from one sample, sequenced in a study of control samples from healthy donors and cancer patients. TCRdb's table, derived via immunoSEQ multiplex PCR, lists solely in-frame clones and lacks some. The sample yields tens of thousands of clones, around 84% seen once. The sequenced material came from PBMCs. The receptors derive from a woman between 45 and 60 years old with lung cancer.

This rearrangement joins TRBV9 to TRBJ2-7, with a tentative D call TRBD2 (5 bases). The CDR3 contains 14 residues. V was pared by 0 bases and J by 2 bases, with 9 bases between. Looked up from germline, CDR1 is SGDLS and CDR2 is YYNGEE. CDR3 in amino acids: CASSVGRVTYEQYF. As DNA, the CDR3 is TGTGCCAGCAGCGTAGGGCGGGTTACCTACGAGCAGTACTTC.

In its sample, this clone was seen a few times. This chain joins TRBV19 and TRBJ1-1; D not certain. CDR1 is LNHDA, CDR2 SQIVND, per germline (reference sequence). Deletions cut 11 bases from V and 3 bases from J, with 16 bases between. The CDR3 consists of 13 residues. The CDR3 sequence is CASNGRYDTEAFF. The DNA of the CDR3 is TGTGCCTCAAATGGACGGTACGACACTGAAGCTTTCTTT. The full variable domain, with the rest looked up from reference TRBV19 and TRBJ1-1, is DGGITQSPKYLFRKEGQNVTLSCEQNLNHDAMYWYRQDPGQGLRLIYYSQIVNDFQKGDIAEGYSVSREKKESFPLTVTSAQKNPTAFYLCASNGRYDTEAFFGQGTRLTVV.

The chain is built from TRBV24-1 and TRBJ1-2, with TRBD1 as a possible D gene (5 bases). This CDR3 contains 15 residues. In germline, CDR1 is KGHDR, CDR2 SFDVKD. V was cut by 5 bases and J by 2 bases, with 14 bases left in between. DNA of the CDR3: TGTGCCACCAGTGTGTCCGGGGCAGGCAACTATGGCTACACCTTC. This codes for CATSVSGAGNYGYTF.

The V and J genes are TRBV18 and TRBJ2-3, with D possibly being TRBD2 (5 bases). CDR1 is KGHSH and CDR2 is LQKENI in the germline V gene. The V gene lost 3 bases and the J gene lost 4 bases, with 14 bases spanning the gap. The CDR3 contains 15 residues. The CDR3 nucleotides read TGTGCCAGCTCACCGAGGGCCGGAGGTGCAGATACGCAGTATTTT. Its translation: CASSPRAGGADTQYF.

The CDR3 DNA reads TGTGCCAGCAGCCAAGATCGACTGCGGGGGGCCAACAATGAGCAGTTCTTC. Residues: CASSQDRLRGANNEQFF. This chain links TRBV3-1 (or the pseudogene TRBV3-2) with TRBJ2-1; 8 bases line up with TRBD2. The J segment lost 5 bases and the V segment lost 0 bases, leaving 9 bases of the junction unmatched. This CDR3 has 17 amino acids. Germline V lookup: CDR1 LGHDT, CDR2 YNNKEL (reference sequence).

The chain has TRBV7-9 and TRBJ1-2; D perhaps matches TRBD1 (6 bases). CDR1 and CDR2 from the germline V gene are SEHNR and FQNEAQ (reference sequence). V was trimmed by 2 bases and J by 7 bases, leaving 11 bases between them. The CDR3 covers 13 residues. The CDR3 spells CASSLNRETGYTF. In nucleotides, the CDR3 is TGTGCCAGCAGCTTAAACAGGGAGACTGGCTACACCTTC. The full variable domain, with the rest looked up from reference TRBV7-9 and TRBJ1-2, is DTGVSQNPRHKITKRGQNVTFRCDPISEHNRLYWYRQTLGQGPEFLTYFQNEAQLEKSRLLSDRFSAERPKGSFSTLEIQRTEQGDSAMYLCASSLNRETGYTFGSGTRLTVV.

The rearrangement joins TRBV9 to TRBJ2-3; 11 nucleotides align to TRBD2. Germline V gene sequence: CDR1 SGDLS, CDR2 YYNGEE. The CDR3 has 15 residues. J was trimmed by 1 base and V by 5 bases; bases with no gene match: 3. The CDR3 DNA reads as TGTGCCAGCAGGGAACTAGCGGGGGGCACAGATACGCAGTATTTT. It is translated as CASRELAGGTDTQYF.

V and J are TRBV9 and TRBJ2-2; D is unclear. V lost 4 bases, J lost 1 base, and 5 bases lay in between. The CDR3 extends over 13 amino acids. The germline V gene encodes CDR1 SGDLS and CDR2 YYNGEE. CDR3 bases: TGTGCCAGCAGCCCGAAGAACACCGGGGAGCTGTTTTTT. It is translated as CASSPKNTGELFF.

The chain combines TRBV7-6 with TRBJ2-2; D possibly matches TRBD1 or TRBD2 (5 bases each). CDR1 and CDR2 from the germline V gene are SGHVS and FNYEAQ. Deletions cut 3 bases from V and 9 bases from J, with 8 bases between. The CDR3 runs 12 residues. The CDR3 nucleotides are TGTGCCAGCAGCTTGAGGGGTTGGGAGCTGTTTTTT. Its translation: CASSLRGWELFF.